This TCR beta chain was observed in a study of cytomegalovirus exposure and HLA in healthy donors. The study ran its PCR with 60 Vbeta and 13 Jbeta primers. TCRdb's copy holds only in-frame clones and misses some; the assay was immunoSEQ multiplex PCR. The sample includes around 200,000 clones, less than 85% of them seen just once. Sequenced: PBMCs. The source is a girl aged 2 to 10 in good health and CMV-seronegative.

The CDR3 loop reads CASSIAPGNYGYTF. The CDR3 nucleotides are TGTGCCAGTAGTATAGCCCCAGGAAACTATGGCTACACCTTC. The chain couples TRBV19 to TRBJ1-2; D not certain. V lost 1 base to trimming and J lost 2 bases, with 8 bases between them. Germline V gives CDR1 LNHDA, CDR2 SQIVND (reference sequence). The CDR3 is 14 residues long.